A few counts support the clone carrying this TCR beta chain. The data are from a study of tumor T cells in aggressive B-cell lymphoma. The method was immunoSEQ multiplex PCR; TCRdb's version includes in-frame clones alone and lacks a portion of them. The sample carries thousands of clones, 75% to 85% recorded once. V was clipped by 8 bases and J by 6 bases; unmatched bases: 11. CDR1 and CDR2 (germline): MRHNA, SNTAGT. This CDR3 spans 15 amino acids. This clonotype was obtained from an adult with diffuse large B cell lymphoma. The chain has TRBV6-4 and TRBJ2-1; 9 bases are a match to TRBD1. Sequencing was carried out using tumor tissue. Here the CDR3 reads CASRPSTGGFNEQFF. In DNA, the CDR3 is TGTGCCAGCCGCCCCTCGACAGGGGGTTTCAATGAGCAGTTCTTC.